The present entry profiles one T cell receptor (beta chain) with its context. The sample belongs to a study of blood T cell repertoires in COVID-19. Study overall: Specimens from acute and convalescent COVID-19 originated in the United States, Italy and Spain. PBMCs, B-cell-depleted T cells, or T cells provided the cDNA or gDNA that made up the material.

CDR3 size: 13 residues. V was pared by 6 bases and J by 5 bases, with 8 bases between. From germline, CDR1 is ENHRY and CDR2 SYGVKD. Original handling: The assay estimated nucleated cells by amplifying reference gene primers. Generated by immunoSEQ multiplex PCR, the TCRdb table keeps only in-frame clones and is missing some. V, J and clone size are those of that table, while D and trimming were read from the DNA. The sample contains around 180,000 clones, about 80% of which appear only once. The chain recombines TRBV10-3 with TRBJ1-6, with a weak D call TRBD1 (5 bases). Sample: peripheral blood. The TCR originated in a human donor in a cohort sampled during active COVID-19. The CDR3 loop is CAISGGDNSPLHF. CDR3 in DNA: TGTGCCATCAGCGGGGGAGATAATTCACCCCTCCACTTT.